The 14 T cell receptor beta chains presented below share a single source sample, sequenced in a study of T cell changes during pregnancy in multiple sclerosis (dated by TCRdb to between 2019 and 2020). The method was the immunoSEQ multiplex PCR assay. TCRdb took over this immuneACCESS table, retaining in-frame rearrangements with V and J assigned. Such tables are incomplete; in checked studies, under half of the missing clones stem from an unresolved V gene, and the remainder is unexplained. For this sample the table gives 55,000 to 65,000 clones, of which approximately 93% were detected only once. 2% to 3% of the sample rests with the top ten. Sequenced here: CD8+ T cells from peripheral blood mononuclear cells, sampled in the third trimester of pregnancy. These receptors were taken from a female donor with multiple sclerosis, enrolled in a pregnancy study.

This chain connects TRBV19 to TRBJ2-1; 8 bases match TRBD2. The CDR3 covers 20 residues. With V trimmed by 3 bases and J by 0 bases, 16 bases remained unmatched. From germline, CDR1 is LNHDA and CDR2 SQIVND (reference sequence). The CDR3 spells CASSIHFGIREGSSYNEQFF. For the CDR3, the DNA is TGTGCCAGTAGTATCCATTTTGGGATCCGGGAGGGGAGCTCCTACAATGAGCAGTTCTTC.

This chain uses TRBV7-2 with TRBJ2-7; D perhaps matches TRBD1 (5 bases). Germline CDR1 and CDR2: SGHTA and FQGNSA. V was pared by 5 bases and J by 7 bases, with 12 bases between. The CDR3 sequence is 12 residues long. The CDR3 reads CASSDQGNEQYF. The CDR3 DNA is TGTGCCAGCAGCGATCAGGGTAATGAGCAGTACTTC. The full variable domain, its missing parts supplied by reference TRBV7-2 and TRBJ2-7, is GAGVSQSPSNKVTEKGKDVELRCDPISGHTALYWYRQSLGQGLEFLIYFQGNSAPDKSGLPSDRFSAERTGGSVSTLTIQRTQQEDSAVYLCASSDQGNEQYFGPGTRLTVT.

The chain couples TRBV29-1 to TRBJ2-1; perhaps TRBD2 as D (5 bases). The CDR3 loop spans 13 amino acids. The V and J ends lost 5 bases and 10 bases respectively, with 18 bases between them. Germline CDR1 and CDR2: SQVTM and ANQGSEA. This chain's CDR3 is CSVLENASGEQFF. CDR3 sequence (DNA): TGCAGCGTTCTTGAGAACGCGAGCGGAGAGCAGTTCTTC.

This chain connects TRBV6-4 to TRBJ2-1; the match to TRBD1 covers 8 bases. The CDR3 extends over 15 amino acids. Trimming took 7 bases from V and 5 from J; bases not matched to a gene: 10. In germline, CDR1 is MRHNA, CDR2 SNTAGT. In DNA, the CDR3 is TGTGCCAGCACCCTTACAGGGGGAGGTAACAATGAGCAGTTCTTC. Its translation: CASTLTGGGNNEQFF.

The chain combines TRBV2 with TRBJ1-1; the D is unclear. V was clipped by 6 bases and J by 0 bases, with 11 bases between them. Germline V gives CDR1 SNHLY, CDR2 FYNNEI. CDR3 length: 14 amino acids. This chain's CDR3 is CASRGVDMNTEAFF. In DNA form, the CDR3 reads TGTGCCAGCAGGGGAGTTGACATGAACACTGAAGCTTTCTTT.

The chain carries TRBV4-2 and TRBJ1-6; 8 positions match TRBD1. The V gene's germline CDR1 is LGHNA and CDR2 YNFKEQ. The V and J ends lost 1 base and 10 bases, in that order; junction bases with no gene match: 9. The CDR3 has 16 residues. The CDR3 coding sequence is TGTGCCAGCAGCCAAGCCAGGACAGGGTTGGGGTCACCCCTCCACTTT. It is translated as CASSQARTGLGSPLHF.

This chain uses TRBV5-6 with TRBJ1-2, with D perhaps TRBD1 (6 bases). The CDR3 loop spans 13 amino acids. CDR1 and CDR2 from the germline V gene are SGHDT and YYEEEE. V lost 0 bases to trimming and J lost 8 bases, with 11 bases between them. CDR3 DNA: TGTGCCAGCAGCTTGGGCAGGGGTCTCGGCTACACCTTC. It encodes CASSLGRGLGYTF. Full variable domain (missing parts from reference TRBV5-6 and TRBJ1-2): DAGVTQSPTHLIKTRGQQVTLRCSPKSGHDTVSWYQQALGQGPQFIFQYYEEEERQRGNFPDRFSGHQFPNYSSELNVNALLLGDSALYLCASSLGRGLGYTFGSGTRLTVV.

This chain joins TRBV15 and TRBJ2-1; TRBD2 is a possible D gene (6 bases). V shed 1 base and J shed 6 bases, with 7 bases lying between them. CDR1 LNHNV and CDR2 YYDKDF come from the germline V gene (reference sequence). The CDR3 extends over 13 amino acids. The CDR3 nucleotides read TGTGCCACCAGCAGAGGGACTACCAATGAGCAGTTCTTC. Protein sequence: CATSRGTTNEQFF.

This clone is a singleton in its sample. The V and J genes are TRBV19 and TRBJ2-7; D call uncertain. Germline CDR1 is LNHDA and CDR2 is SQIVND (reference sequence). Trimming stripped 4 bases from V and 2 bases from J, with 9 bases between. The CDR3 is made up of 13 amino acids. The CDR3 coding sequence is TGTGCCAGTAGTACCCTCTCCCCCTACGAGCAGTACTTC. This sequence encodes CASSTLSPYEQYF.

The chain couples TRBV7-6 to TRBJ1-5; weak D call: TRBD1 (5 bases). Germline V gene data show CDR1 as SGHVS and CDR2 as FNYEAQ. V lost 2 bases, J lost 3 bases, and 11 bases lay in between. This CDR3 has 15 amino acids. CDR3 protein: CASSLLQGTNQPQHF. In DNA, the CDR3 is TGTGCCAGCAGCTTACTCCAGGGAACCAATCAGCCCCAGCATTTT. Full variable domain (missing parts from reference TRBV7-6 and TRBJ1-5): GAGVSQSPRYKVTKRGQDVALRCDPISGHVSLYWYRQALGQGPEFLTYFNYEAQQDKSGLPNDRFSAERPEGSISTLTIQRTEQRDSAMYRCASSLLQGTNQPQHFGDGTRLSIL.

The V gene is TRBV10-1, the J gene TRBJ2-2; 9 nucleotides match TRBD2. This CDR3 is built from 15 residues. The V gene end was trimmed by 6 bases and the J gene end by 7 bases; junction bases not matched to a gene: 9. Germline values: CDR1 WNHNN, CDR2 SYGVQD (reference sequence). CDR3: CASSGSGRTGGELFF. The CDR3 nucleotides are TGCGCCAGCAGCGGTAGCGGGAGAACGGGCGGGGAGCTGTTTTTT.

The rearrangement uses TRBV6-1 and TRBJ2-3, with D uncertain. Germline CDR1 MNHNS, CDR2 SASEGT. The CDR3 sequence is 16 residues long. V lost 4 bases, J lost 1 base, and 15 bases lay in between. The CDR3 coding sequence is TGTGCCAGCAGTGTTTCACCGAACCCGGGCACAGATACGCAGTATTTT. Translated, it gives CASSVSPNPGTDTQYF.

The chain links TRBV25-1 to TRBJ1-6, with 9 bases lining up with TRBD1. From germline, CDR1 is MGHDK and CDR2 SYGVNS. The CDR3 is 15 amino acids. Trimming took 1 base from V and 7 from J; bases not matched to a gene: 2. The CDR3, as DNA: TGTGCCAGCAGTGAATCGACAGGGGGAAATTCACCCCTCCACTTT. Residues: CASSESTGGNSPLHF.

Written as DNA, the CDR3 is TGTGCCAGCTCCCGGGACTCGAGCTCCTACAATGAGCAGTTCTTC. This encodes CASSRDSSSYNEQFF. The chain combines TRBV18 with TRBJ2-1; weak D call: TRBD2 (6 bases). V dropped 6 bases and J dropped 0 bases, with 12 bases sitting between them. The CDR3 runs 15 residues. The germline V gene encodes CDR1 KGHSH and CDR2 LQKENI.